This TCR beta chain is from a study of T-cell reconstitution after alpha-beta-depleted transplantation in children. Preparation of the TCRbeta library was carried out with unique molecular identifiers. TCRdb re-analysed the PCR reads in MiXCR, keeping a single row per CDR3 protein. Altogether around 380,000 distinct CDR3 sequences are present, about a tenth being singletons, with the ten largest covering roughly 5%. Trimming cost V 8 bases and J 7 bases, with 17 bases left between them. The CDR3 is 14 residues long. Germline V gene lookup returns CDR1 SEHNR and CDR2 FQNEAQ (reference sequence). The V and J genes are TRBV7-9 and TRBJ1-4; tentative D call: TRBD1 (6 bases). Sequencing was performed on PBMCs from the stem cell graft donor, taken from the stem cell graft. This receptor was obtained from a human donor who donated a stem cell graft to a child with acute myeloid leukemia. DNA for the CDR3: TGTGCCAGCCGCTCGACAGGTTCGGGTGAAAAACTGTTTTTT. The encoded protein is CASRSTGSGEKLFF.